This TCR beta chain was recovered during a study of vaccination and CD4 T cells after COVID-19. Germline lookup yields CDR1 DFQATT and CDR2 SNEGSKA (reference sequence). The CDR3 is 14 residues long. Regarding treatment: roughly ten-day PBMC culture with coronavirus spike peptide pools or control peptides (ViraFEST assay). On this clonotype itself: Antigen: not known.

Oncomine TCR Beta short-read sequencing was applied to DNA from cultured CD4+ T cells. TCRdb passed the PCR reads through MiXCR, listing each CDR3 protein once. The profile covers 20,000 to 25,000 distinct CDR3 sequences, with around half appearing a single time and approximately 9% taken by the ten largest. Source material: CD4+ T cells from blood, cultured in vitro. This sequence was found in a human donor who had recovered from COVID-19. The rearrangement joins TRBV20-1 to TRBJ1-5, with TRBD1 identical over 8 bases. CDR3 amino acids: CSVQGELDNQPQHF. CDR3 nucleotides: TGCAGCGTACAGGGGGAACTTGACAATCAGCCCCAGCATTTT.